This T cell receptor beta chain was captured in a study of CD8 T cells in Susac syndrome. Trimming pared 5 bases from V and 4 bases from J, leaving 11 bases between. There are 13 residues in the CDR3. Per the germline V gene, CDR1 is SNHLY and CDR2 is FYNNEI. RNA totalling roughly 0.45 to 1 ug underwent reverse transcription with random hexamers. Amplification of TCR beta CDR3 across 54 Vbeta and 13 Jbeta was performed with immunoSEQ multiplex PCR. TCRdb reanalysed the immunoSEQ multiplex PCR reads using MiXCR and keeps one entry per CDR3 protein. The data hold 300,000 or so distinct CDR3 sequences, with approximately 90% observed a single time. On this clonotype itself: Its target is not known.

Whole-study results and caveats: The study conceded that relatively few individuals underwent its TCR sequencing and HLA analysis.

TCR beta sequences were obtained from blood CD8+ and CD4+ T cells. Negative isolation was applied to CD8+ and CD4+ T cells, and FACS enrichment was applied to TEMRA cells. Material: CD4+ T cells from PBMCs. V is TRBV2 and J is TRBJ2-5; D not certain. The clonotype originates from a human donor with multiple sclerosis. The CDR3 protein is CASSSRTPETQYF. The CDR3 DNA is TGTGCCAGCAGTTCACGGACCCCAGAGACCCAGTACTTC.